The T cell receptor (beta chain) under discussion was sequenced for a study of beta chain features in type 1 diabetes. General study results and limits: There was a moderate but significant shortening of TCRB CDR3s in all four CD4+ subsets of Type 1 diabetes patients. Diminished insertions and augmented deletions at VDJ junctions characterized type 1 diabetes patients.

Germline CDR1 reads MGHDK; CDR2 reads SYGVNS. Trimming took 3 bases from V and 4 from J, leaving 7 bases between them. The CDR3 runs 12 residues. This clone has ten or more counts. Its antigen is undetermined. The authors reverse transcribed all of the isolated RNA, so sequencing captured expressed TCRB transcripts. For naive, central memory and regulatory T cell samples, reads averaged around 3.6 million. Here immunoSEQ multiplex PCR was the method, and the copy in TCRdb shows in-frame clones only, minus some. The sample lists roughly 450,000 clones, about 15% occurring once. CD45RO/CCR7/CD25/CD127/CD95/CD27 staining was used to isolate CD4+ naive, central memory, regulatory and stem cell-like memory cells by sorting.

Material: naive CD4+ T cells from blood. The source of this sequence is a young man in good health. The V call is TRBV25-1, the J call TRBJ2-7; D call uncertain. CDR3 region: CASSDVGYEQYF. As DNA, the CDR3 is TGTGCCAGCAGTGATGTGGGTTACGAGCAGTACTTC.